This T cell receptor (beta chain) was sequenced during a study of T-cell reconstitution after alpha-beta-depleted transplantation in children. At least ten counts were recorded for this clonotype. The germline V gene has CDR1 MDHEN and CDR2 SYDVKM. Trimming removed 3 bases from V and 5 bases from J, with 19 bases in between. The length of the CDR3 is 16 residues. Preparation of the TCRbeta library was carried out with unique molecular identifiers. TCRdb reanalysed the PCR reads using MiXCR and keeps one entry per CDR3 protein. The repertoire includes a few hundred thousand distinct CDR3 sequences, around 8.9% of them detected once, and about 4.8% sits in the top ten.

Sample: PBMCs from the stem cell graft donor, taken from the stem cell graft. This TCR derives from a human donor who donated a stem cell graft to a child with SCID. The chain is built from TRBV28 and TRBJ2-5, with D tentatively TRBD2 (5 bases). The CDR3 DNA is TGTGCCAGCAGTTTCTATGCAGGTCAAACGGGGGAGACCCAGTACTTC. Translating it yields CASSFYAGQTGETQYF.